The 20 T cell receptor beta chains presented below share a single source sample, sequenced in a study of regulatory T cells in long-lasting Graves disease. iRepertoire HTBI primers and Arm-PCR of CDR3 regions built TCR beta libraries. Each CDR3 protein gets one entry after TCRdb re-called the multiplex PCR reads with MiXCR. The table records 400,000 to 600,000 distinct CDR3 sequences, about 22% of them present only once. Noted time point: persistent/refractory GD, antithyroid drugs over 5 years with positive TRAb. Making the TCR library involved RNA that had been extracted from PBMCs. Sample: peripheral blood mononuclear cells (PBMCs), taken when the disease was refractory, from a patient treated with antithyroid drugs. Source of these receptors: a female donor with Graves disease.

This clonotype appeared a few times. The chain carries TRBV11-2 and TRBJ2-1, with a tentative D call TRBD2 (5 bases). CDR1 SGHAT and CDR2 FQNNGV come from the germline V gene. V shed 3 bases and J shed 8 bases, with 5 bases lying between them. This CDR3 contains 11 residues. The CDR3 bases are TGTGCCAGCAGCTTCGGGGATGAGCAGTTCTTC. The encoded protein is CASSFGDEQFF.

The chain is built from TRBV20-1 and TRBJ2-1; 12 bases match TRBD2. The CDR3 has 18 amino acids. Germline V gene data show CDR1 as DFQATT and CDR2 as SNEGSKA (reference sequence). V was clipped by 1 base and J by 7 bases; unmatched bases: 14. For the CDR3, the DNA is TGCAGTGCTAGAGTACTAGCGGGGGGCTGGTTCTTTGGTAATGAGCAGTTCTTC. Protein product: CSARVLAGGWFFGNEQFF.

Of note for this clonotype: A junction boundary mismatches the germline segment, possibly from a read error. The chain's CDR3 is CASSRIRGETRYF. CDR3 nucleotide sequence: TGTGCCAGCAGTAGGATCAGGGGAGAGACCCGGTACTTC. J is TRBJ2-5 and V is TRBV6-1; weak D call: TRBD1 (6 bases). The CDR3 covers 13 residues. Germline CDR1 reads MNHNS; CDR2 reads SASEGT.

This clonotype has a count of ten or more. The CDR3 sequence is CASSIQGLGEKLFF. For the CDR3, the DNA is TGTGCCAGCAGTATACAGGGACTTGGTGAAAAACTGTTTTTT. The chain recombines TRBV12-3 or TRBV12-4 with TRBJ1-4; the D gene is possibly TRBD1 (6 bases). This CDR3 is built from 14 residues. Between the trimmed V and J ends, which lost 5 bases and 7 bases, there was a span of 14 bases.

Here the CDR3 reads CASSLVSSRKANYGYTF. For the CDR3, the DNA is TGCGCCAGCAGCTTGGTCAGTAGTCGGAAAGCTAACTATGGCTACACCTTC. The rearrangement uses TRBV5-1 and TRBJ1-2, with D uncertain. V shed 0 bases and J shed 0 bases, with 15 bases lying between them. Looked up from germline, CDR1 is SGHRS and CDR2 is YFSETQ. This CDR3 is built from 17 residues.

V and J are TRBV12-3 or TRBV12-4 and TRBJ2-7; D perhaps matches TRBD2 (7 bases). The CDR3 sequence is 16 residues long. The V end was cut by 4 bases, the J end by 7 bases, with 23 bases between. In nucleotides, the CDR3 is TGTGCCAGCAGTTCCCCTATGGGGCGGGGGCCGGGGGAGCAGTACTTC. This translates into CASSSPMGRGPGEQYF.

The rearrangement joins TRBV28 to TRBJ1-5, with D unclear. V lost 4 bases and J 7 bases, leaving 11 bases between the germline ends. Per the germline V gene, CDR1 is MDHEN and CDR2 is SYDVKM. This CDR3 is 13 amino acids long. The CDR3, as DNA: TGTGCCAGCAGTTCCCTCCAGCGACAGCCCCAGCATTTT. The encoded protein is CASSSLQRQPQHF.

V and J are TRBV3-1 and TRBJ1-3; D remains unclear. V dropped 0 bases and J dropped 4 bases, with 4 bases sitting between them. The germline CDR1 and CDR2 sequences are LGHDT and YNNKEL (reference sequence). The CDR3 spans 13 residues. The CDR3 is CASSQDAGNTIYF. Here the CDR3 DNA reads TGTGCCAGCAGCCAAGACGCCGGAAACACCATATATTTT.

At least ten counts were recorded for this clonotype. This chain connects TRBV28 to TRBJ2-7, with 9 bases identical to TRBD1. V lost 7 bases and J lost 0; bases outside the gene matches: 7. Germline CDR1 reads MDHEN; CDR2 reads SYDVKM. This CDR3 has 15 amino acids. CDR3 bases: TGTGCCAGCAACCAACCGGGACAGGGCTCCTACGAGCAGTACTTC. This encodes CASNQPGQGSYEQYF.

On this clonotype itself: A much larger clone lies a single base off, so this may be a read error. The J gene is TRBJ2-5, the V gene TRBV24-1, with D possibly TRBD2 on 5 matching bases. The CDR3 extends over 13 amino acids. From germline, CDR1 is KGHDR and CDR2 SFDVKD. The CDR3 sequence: CAASDLSGVTQYF. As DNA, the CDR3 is TGTGCCGCCAGTGATTTGTCCGGGGTGACCCAGTACTTC.

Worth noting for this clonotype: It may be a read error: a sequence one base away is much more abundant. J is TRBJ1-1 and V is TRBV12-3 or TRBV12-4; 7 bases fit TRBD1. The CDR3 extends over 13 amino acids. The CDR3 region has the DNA TGTGTCAGCAGTTATTCCGGGACAGATGAAGCTTTCTTT. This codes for CVSSYSGTDEAFF.

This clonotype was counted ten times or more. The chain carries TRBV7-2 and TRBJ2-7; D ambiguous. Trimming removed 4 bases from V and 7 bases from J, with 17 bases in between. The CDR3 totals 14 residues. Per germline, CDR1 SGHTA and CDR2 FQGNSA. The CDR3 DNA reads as TGTGCCAGCAGCTCCGCGGAGACTGGGTGGGAGCAGTACTTC. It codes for CASSSAETGWEQYF.

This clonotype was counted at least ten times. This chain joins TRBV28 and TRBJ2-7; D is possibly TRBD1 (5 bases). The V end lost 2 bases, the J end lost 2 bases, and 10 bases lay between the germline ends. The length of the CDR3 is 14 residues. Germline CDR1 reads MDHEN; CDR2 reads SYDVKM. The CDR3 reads CASSLQGPTYEQYF. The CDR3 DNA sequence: TGTGCCAGCAGTTTACAGGGTCCGACCTACGAGCAGTACTTC.

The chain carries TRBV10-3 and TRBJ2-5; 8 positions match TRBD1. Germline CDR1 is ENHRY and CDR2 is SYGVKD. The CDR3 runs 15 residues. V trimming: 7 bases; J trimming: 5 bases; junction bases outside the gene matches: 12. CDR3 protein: CAIKGGLAGGETQYF. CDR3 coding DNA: TGTGCCATCAAAGGGGGTCTGGCAGGGGGCGAGACCCAGTACTTC.

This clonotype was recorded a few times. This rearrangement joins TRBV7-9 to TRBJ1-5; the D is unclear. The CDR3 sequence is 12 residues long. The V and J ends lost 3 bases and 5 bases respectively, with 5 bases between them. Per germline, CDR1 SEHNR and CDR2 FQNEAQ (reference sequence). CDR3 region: CASSFQDQPQHF. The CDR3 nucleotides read TGTGCCAGCAGCTTTCAGGATCAGCCCCAGCATTTT.

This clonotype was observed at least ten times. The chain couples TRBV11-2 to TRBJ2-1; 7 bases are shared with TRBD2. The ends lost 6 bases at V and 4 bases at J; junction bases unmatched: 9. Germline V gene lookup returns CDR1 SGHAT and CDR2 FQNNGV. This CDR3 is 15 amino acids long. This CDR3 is CASSSGGLGYNEQFF. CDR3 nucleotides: TGTGCCAGCAGTTCGGGAGGTCTGGGATACAATGAGCAGTTCTTC.

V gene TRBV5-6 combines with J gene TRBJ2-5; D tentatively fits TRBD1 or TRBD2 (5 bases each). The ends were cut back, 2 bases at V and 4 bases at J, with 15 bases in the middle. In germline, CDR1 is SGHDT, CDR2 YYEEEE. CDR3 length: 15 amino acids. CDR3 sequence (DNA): TGTGCCAGCAGCTTACCATCGGGACCCCGAGAGACCCAGTACTTC. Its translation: CASSLPSGPRETQYF.

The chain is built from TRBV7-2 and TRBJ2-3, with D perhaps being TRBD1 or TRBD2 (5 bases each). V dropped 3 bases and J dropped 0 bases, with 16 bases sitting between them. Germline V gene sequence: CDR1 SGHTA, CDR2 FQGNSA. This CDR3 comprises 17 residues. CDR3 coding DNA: TGTGCCAGCAGCTTCCTCGGACGGGGCCTTAGCACAGATACGCAGTATTTT. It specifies CASSFLGRGLSTDTQYF.

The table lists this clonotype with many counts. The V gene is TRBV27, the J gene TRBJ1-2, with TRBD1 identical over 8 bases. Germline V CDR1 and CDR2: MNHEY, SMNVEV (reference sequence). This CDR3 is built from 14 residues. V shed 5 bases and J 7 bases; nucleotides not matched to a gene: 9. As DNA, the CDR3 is TGTGCCAGCAGTGCCTCGGACAGGGTGGGTGGCTACACCTTC. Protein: CASSASDRVGGYTF.

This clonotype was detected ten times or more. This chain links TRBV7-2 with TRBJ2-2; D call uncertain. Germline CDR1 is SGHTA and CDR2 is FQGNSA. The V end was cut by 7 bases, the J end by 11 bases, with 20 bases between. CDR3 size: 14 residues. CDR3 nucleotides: TGTGCCAGCACCCCCACCGCAGGTCCACAAGAGCTGTTTTTT. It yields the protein CASTPTAGPQELFF.